This TCR beta chain was recovered during a study of PD-L1 blockade in urothelial cancer. Clones were sequenced by immunoSEQ multiplex PCR, and TCRdb holds only the in-frame ones, with some missing. There are more than 95,000 clones in the sample; 80% to 90% occur only once, and 1.5% to 2% lies in the top ten. As for time point: peripheral blood 6 weeks after treatment start. Patients presented with locally advanced or metastatic urothelial carcinoma. The material sequenced was PBMCs, taken around atezolizumab (anti-PD-L1) treatment. The TCR originated in a man in his fifties or sixties with urothelial cancer.

CDR3 protein: CASSAVRGSLDNSPLHF. The CDR3 nucleotides read TGTGCCAGCAGCGCCGTCAGGGGCTCCCTGGATAATTCACCCCTCCACTTT. This chain connects TRBV7-8 to TRBJ1-6; TRBD1 might be the D (6 bases). CDR3 length equals 17 residues. Trimming took 5 bases from V and 5 from J, leaving 19 bases between them. Germline V gene data show CDR1 as SGHVS and CDR2 as FQNEAQ.